A selection of T cell receptor beta chains follows, all from one sample in a study of T cell repertoires in cytomegalovirus infection. TCRdb analysed the reads with MiXCR anew, one entry per CDR3 protein. The sample lists around 740,000 distinct CDR3 sequences, 35% occurring once. Sequencing was done on a sample of PBMCs. Receptors were obtained from a human donor in good health (CMV status not recorded). Some clones in this sample may be carry-over from other donors' samples. Both conserved end residues are part of each CDR3. The D gene is left open where the match is weak. Only some rows state a clone size, as once, few, many or a class for expanded clones.

size: few
V: TRBV7-9
J: TRBJ1-1
D: .
CDR3: CASSLETALTEAFF
DNA: TGTGCCAGCAGCCTAGAGACAGCCCTCACTGAAGCTTTCTTT

size: .
V: TRBV20-1
J: TRBJ2-7
D: .
CDR3: CSARKQDPLTYEQYF
DNA: TGCAGCGCAAGGAAGCAGGACCCCCTGACCTACGAGCAGTACTTC

size: few
V: TRBV6-6
J: TRBJ2-3
D: .
CDR3: CASGGADTQYF
DNA: TGTGCCAGCGGGGGGGCGGATACGCAGTATTTT

size: .
V: TRBV5-6
J: TRBJ2-7
D: .
CDR3: CASSLWGLYEQYF
DNA: TGTGCCAGCAGCTTGTGGGGACTCTACGAGCAGTACTTC

size: few
V: TRBV14
J: TRBJ2-5
D: .
CDR3: CASSQPIRELKETQYF
DNA: TGTGCCAGCAGCCAACCAATCCGGGAACTAAAAGAGACCCAGTACTTC

size: few
V: TRBV9
J: TRBJ2-5
D: .
CDR3: CASSVAGNFQETQYF
DNA: TGTGCCAGCAGCGTAGCTGGGAACTTCCAAGAGACCCAGTACTTC

size: many
V: TRBV7-9
J: TRBJ2-7
D: TRBD1
CDR3: CASSSRDRFYEQYF
DNA: TGTGCCAGCAGCTCCCGGGACAGGTTTTACGAGCAGTACTTC

size: few
V: TRBV27
J: TRBJ2-7
D: .
CDR3: CASSPNSGTDLYEQYF
DNA: TGTGCCAGCAGCCCGAACTCCGGGACCGATCTCTACGAGCAGTACTTC

size: .
V: TRBV25-1
J: TRBJ2-7
D: TRBD2
CDR3: CASSEFRSGRGYEQYF
DNA: TGTGCCAGCAGTGAATTCAGGAGCGGGAGGGGATACGAGCAGTACTTC

size: .
V: TRBV20-1
J: TRBJ2-7
D: .
CDR3: CSSRGRREFMEYEQYF
DNA: TGCAGTTCTAGAGGACGACGGGAGTTTATGGAATACGAGCAGTACTTC

size: few
V: TRBV7-9
J: TRBJ1-6
D: .
CDR3: CASSFQGRESPLHF
DNA: TGTGCCAGCAGCTTCCAGGGACGGGAATCACCCCTCCACTTT

size: .
V: TRBV19
J: TRBJ1-4
D: .
CDR3: CASSEDGLFEKLFF
DNA: TGTGCCAGTTCTGAGGACGGCCTATTTGAAAAACTGTTTTTT

size: .
V: TRBV3-1
J: TRBJ2-2
D: .
CDR3: CASSQEDTGELFF
DNA: TGTGCCAGCAGCCAAGAAGACACCGGGGAGCTGTTTTTT

size: .
V: TRBV15
J: TRBJ1-5
D: TRBD1
CDR3: CATSRDRQGQQNQPQHF
DNA: TGTGCCACCAGCAGAGATCGGCAGGGACAGCAAAATCAGCCCCAGCATTTT